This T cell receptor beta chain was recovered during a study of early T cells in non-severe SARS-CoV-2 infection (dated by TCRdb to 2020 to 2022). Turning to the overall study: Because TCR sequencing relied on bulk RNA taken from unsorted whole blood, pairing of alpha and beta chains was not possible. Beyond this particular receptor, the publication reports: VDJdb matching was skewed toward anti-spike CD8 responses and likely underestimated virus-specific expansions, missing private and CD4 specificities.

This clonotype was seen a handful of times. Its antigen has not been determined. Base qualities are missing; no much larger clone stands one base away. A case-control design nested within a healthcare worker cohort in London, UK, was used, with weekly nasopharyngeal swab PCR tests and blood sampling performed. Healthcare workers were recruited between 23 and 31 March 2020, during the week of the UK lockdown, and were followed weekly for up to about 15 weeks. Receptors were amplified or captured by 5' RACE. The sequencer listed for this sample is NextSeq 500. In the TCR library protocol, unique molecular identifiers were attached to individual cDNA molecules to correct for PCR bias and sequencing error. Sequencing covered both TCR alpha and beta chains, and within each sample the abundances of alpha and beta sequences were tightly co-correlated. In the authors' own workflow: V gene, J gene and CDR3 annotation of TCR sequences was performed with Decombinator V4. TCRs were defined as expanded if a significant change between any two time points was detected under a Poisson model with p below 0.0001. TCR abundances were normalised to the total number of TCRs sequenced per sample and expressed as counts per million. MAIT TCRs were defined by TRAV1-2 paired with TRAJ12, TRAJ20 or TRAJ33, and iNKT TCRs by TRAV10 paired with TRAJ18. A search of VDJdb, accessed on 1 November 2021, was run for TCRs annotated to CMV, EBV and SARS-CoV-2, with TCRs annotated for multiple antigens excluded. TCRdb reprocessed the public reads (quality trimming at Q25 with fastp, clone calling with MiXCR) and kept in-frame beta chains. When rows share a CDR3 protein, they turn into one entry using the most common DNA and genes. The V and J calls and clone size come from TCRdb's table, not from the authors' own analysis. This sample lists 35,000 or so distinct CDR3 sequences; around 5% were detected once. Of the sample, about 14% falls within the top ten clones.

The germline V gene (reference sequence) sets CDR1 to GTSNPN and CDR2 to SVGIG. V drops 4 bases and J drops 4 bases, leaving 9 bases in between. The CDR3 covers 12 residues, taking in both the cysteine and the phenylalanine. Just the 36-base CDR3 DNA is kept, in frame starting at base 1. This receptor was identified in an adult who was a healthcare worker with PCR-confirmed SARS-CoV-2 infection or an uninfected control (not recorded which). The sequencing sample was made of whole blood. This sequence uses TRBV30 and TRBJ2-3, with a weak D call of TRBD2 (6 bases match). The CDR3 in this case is CAWTGTADTQYF. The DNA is TGTGCCTGGACCGGGACTGCAGATACGCAGTATTTT.